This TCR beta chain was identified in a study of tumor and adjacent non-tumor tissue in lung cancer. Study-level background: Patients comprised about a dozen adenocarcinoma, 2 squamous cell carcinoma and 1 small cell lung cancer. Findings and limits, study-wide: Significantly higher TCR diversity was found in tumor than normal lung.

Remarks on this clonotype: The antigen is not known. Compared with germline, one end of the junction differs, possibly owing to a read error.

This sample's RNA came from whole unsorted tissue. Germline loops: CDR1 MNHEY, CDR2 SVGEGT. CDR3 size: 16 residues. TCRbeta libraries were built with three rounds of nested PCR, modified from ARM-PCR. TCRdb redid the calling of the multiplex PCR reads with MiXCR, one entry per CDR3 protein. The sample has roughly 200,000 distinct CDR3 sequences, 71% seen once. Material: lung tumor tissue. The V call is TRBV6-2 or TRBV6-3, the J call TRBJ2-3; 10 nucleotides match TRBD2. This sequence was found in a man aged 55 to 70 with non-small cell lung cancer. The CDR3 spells CAGSRGLAGGTDTQYF. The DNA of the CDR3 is TGTGCCGGCAGTCGAGGATTAGCGGGAGGTACAGATACCCAGTATTTT.